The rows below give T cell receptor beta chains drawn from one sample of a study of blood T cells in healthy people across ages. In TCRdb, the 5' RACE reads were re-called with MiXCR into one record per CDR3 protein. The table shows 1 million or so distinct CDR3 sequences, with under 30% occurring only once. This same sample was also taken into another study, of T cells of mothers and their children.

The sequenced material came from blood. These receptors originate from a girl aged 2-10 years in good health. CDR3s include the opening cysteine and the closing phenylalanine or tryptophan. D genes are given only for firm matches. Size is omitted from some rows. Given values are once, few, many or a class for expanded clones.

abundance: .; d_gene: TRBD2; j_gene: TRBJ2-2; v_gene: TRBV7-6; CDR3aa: CASSIPILAGVAATGGLFF; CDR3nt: TGTGCCAGCAGCATTCCAATCTTAGCGGGAGTAGCGGCCACCGGGGGGCTGTTTTTT
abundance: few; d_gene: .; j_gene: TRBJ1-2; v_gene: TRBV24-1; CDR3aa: CATSDFRRDLYGYTF; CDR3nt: TGTGCCACCAGTGATTTTCGTCGAGATCTCTATGGCTACACCTTC
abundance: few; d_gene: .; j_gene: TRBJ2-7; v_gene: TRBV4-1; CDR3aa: CASSQELVSEQYF; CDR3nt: TGCGCCAGCAGCCAAGAGTTGGTCTCCGAGCAGTACTTC
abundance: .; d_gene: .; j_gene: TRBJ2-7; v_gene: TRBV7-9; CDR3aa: CASSLAESSYEQYF; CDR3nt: TGTGCCAGCAGCTTAGCGGAGAGCTCCTACGAGCAGTACTTC
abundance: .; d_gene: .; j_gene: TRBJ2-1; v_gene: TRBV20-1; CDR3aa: CSAMTRSSYNEQFF; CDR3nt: TGCAGTGCTATGACTCGCTCTTCCTACAATGAGCAGTTCTTC
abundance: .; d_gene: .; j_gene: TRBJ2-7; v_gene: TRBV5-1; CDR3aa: CASRDGRSYEQYF; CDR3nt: TGCGCCAGCCGGGACGGGCGCTCCTACGAGCAGTACTTC
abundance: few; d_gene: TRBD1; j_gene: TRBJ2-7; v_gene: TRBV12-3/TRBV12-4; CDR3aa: CASSTGQETYEQYF; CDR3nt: TGTGCCAGCAGTACGGGACAGGAGACCTACGAGCAGTACTTC
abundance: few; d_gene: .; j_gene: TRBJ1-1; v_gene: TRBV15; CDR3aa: CATSTRGHTEAFF; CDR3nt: TGTGCCACCAGCACGCGGGGTCACACTGAAGCTTTCTTT
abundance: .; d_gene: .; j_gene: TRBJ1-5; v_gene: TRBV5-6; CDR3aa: CASSSWAGPQHF; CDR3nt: TGTGCCAGCAGCTCTTGGGCCGGGCCCCAGCATTTT
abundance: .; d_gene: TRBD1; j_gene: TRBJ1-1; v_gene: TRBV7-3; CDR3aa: CASSSQGTEAFF; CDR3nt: TGTGCCAGCAGCTCACAGGGGACTGAAGCTTTCTTT
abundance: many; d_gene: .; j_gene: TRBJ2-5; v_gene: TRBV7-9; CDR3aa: CASSLRAVETQYF; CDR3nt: TGTGCCAGCAGCCTACGGGCTGTAGAGACCCAGTACTTC
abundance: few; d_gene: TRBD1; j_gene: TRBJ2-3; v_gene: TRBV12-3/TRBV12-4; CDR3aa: CASSFLQGTDTQYF; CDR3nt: TGTGCCAGCAGTTTCCTACAGGGGACAGATACGCAGTATTTT
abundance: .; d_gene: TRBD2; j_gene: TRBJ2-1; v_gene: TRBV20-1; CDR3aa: CSASGTRIYNEQFF; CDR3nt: TGCAGTGCTAGCGGGACTAGAATATACAATGAGCAGTTCTTC
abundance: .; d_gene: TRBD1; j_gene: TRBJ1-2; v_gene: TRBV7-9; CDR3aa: CASSPRWTGEYGYTF; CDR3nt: TGTGCCAGCAGCCCGAGATGGACAGGAGAATATGGCTACACCTTC
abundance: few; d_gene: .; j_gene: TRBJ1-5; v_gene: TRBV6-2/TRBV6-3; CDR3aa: CASCPRQQGKPQHF; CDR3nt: TGTGCCAGCTGTCCAAGACAGCAAGGAAAGCCCCAGCATTTT
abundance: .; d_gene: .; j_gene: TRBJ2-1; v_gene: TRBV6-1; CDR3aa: CASSDPPHEQFF; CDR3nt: TGTGCCAGCAGTGACCCCCCCCATGAGCAGTTCTTC
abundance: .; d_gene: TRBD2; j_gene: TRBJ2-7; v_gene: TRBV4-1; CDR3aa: CASSQDEDGTSGISEQYF; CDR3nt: TGCGCCAGCAGCCAAGATGAGGATGGCACTAGCGGGATTAGCGAGCAGTACTTC
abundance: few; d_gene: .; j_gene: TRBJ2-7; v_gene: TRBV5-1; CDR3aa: CASSPGPRGWFSYEQYF; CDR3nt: TGCGCCAGCAGCCCGGGACCGCGCGGATGGTTCTCCTACGAGCAGTACTTC
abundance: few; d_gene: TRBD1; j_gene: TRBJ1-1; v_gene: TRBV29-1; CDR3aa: CSVPGGLITEAFF; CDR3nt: TGCAGCGTCCCAGGGGGTCTAATCACTGAAGCTTTCTTT
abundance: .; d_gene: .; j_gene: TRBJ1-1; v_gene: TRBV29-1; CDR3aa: CSVEDMGGAFF; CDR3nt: TGCAGCGTTGAAGATATGGGTGGGGCTTTCTTT
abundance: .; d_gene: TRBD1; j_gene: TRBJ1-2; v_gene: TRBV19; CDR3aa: CASSDPGQANYGYTF; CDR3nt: TGTGCCAGTAGTGATCCGGGACAGGCTAACTATGGCTACACCTTC
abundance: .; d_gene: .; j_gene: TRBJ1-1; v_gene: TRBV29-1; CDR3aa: CSVGTQGYMNTEAFF; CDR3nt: TGCAGCGTTGGCACCCAAGGGTACATGAACACTGAAGCTTTCTTT
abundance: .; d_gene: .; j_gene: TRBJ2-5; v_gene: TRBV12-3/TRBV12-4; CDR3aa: CASRLKRAPYQETQYF; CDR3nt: TGTGCCAGCAGACTAAAGCGGGCCCCGTACCAAGAGACCCAGTACTTC
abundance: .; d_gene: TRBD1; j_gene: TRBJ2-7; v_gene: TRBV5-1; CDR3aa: CASSQDRTVYEQYF; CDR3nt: TGCGCCAGCAGTCAGGACAGGACGGTCTACGAGCAGTACTTC